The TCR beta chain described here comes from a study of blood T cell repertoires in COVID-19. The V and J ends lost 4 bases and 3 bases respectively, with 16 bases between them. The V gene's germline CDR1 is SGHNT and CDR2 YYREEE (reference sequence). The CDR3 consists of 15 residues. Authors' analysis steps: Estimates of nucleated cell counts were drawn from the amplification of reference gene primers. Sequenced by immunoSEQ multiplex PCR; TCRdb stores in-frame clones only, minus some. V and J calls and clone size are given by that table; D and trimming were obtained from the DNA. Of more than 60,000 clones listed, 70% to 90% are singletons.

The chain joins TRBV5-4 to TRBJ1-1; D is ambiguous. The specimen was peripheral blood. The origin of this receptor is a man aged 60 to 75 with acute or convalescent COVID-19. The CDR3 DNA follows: TGTGCCAGCAGCCCAAAGCGGACTTGGGACACTGAAGCTTTCTTT. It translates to CASSPKRTWDTEAFF.